This TCR beta chain was sequenced in a study of human T cells and chemical hapten exposure. Study observations and caveats: DPC sensitization produced no change in TCRs with frequency above 1 in 1000.

Trimming cost V 0 bases and J 4 bases; bases outside gene matches: 5. CDR1 LGHNT and CDR2 FRNRAP come from the germline V gene. The CDR3 is 16 amino acids. TCRdb re-analysed the RACE reads in MiXCR, keeping a single row per CDR3 protein. The data show roughly 80,000 distinct CDR3 sequences, less than 15% seen once. In its sample, this clonotype was seen a few times. Its antigen is still unknown. The time point is: pre-sensitization, week 0. Sample treatment: therapeutic diphenylcyclopropenone sensitization with weekly scalp DPC. The study drew its donors from alopecia patients who were 18 to 70 years old and suitable for DPC.

Here the sequenced sample was whole blood, taken in connection with sensitization to the hapten diphenylcyclopropenone (DPC). The receptor was derived from a woman in her forties or fifties with alopecia areata. Some clones in this sample may be carry-over from other donors' samples. V usage is TRBV12-5 and J usage is TRBJ2-2, with 7 bases that match TRBD1. CDR3 bases: TGTGCTAGTGGTTTGGTACGGGGACAGACCACCGGGGAGCTGTTTTTT. It is translated as CASGLVRGQTTGELFF. The variable domain in full, completed from reference TRBV12-5 and TRBJ2-2, reads DARVTQTPRHKVTEMGQEVTMRCQPILGHNTVFWYRQTMMQGLELLAYFRNRAPLDDSGMPKDRFSAEMPDATLATLKIQPSEPRDSAVYFCASGLVRGQTTGELFFGEGSRLTVL.